The next 29 T cell receptor beta chains were all read from a single sample in a study of cytomegalovirus exposure and HLA in healthy donors. PCR primers comprised 60 Vbeta and 13 Jbeta primers. Sequencing was performed with immunoSEQ multiplex PCR; in TCRdb, only in-frame clones are kept and a portion is missing. The data show around 130,000 clones, 74% seen once. Sequenced input: PBMCs. These receptors originate from a woman aged 50 to 60 in good health and CMV-seropositive.

The chain is built from TRBV5-4 and TRBJ1-2; 10 nucleotides match TRBD1. Trimming at V came to 1 base and at J to 6 bases, leaving 6 bases not matched to a gene. Germline V lookup: CDR1 SGHNT, CDR2 YYREEE (reference sequence). The CDR3 extends over 15 amino acids. The CDR3 region is CASSLPGQGMHGYTF. In nucleotides, the CDR3 is TGTGCCAGCAGCTTGCCGGGACAGGGGATGCATGGCTACACCTTC.

The chain is built from TRBV14 and TRBJ1-4; D might be TRBD1 (5 bases). Germline V gives CDR1 SGHDN, CDR2 FVKESK. This CDR3 is 13 amino acids long. V lost 0 bases, J lost 10 bases, and 9 bases lay in between. The CDR3 nucleotides are TGTGCCAGCAGCCAAGATATGGGGGGAAAACTGTTTTTT. Amino acids: CASSQDMGGKLFF.

In this sample, this clone turned up once. V and J are TRBV6-1 and TRBJ1-2; D is unclear. CDR1 and CDR2 from the germline V gene are MNHNS and SASEGT. The CDR3 consists of 12 residues. The V end lost 3 bases, the J end lost 5 bases, and 7 bases lay between the germline ends. CDR3 in amino acids: CASSDELYGYTF. CDR3 sequence (DNA): TGTGCCAGCAGTGATGAACTATATGGCTACACCTTC.

The sample holds one count of this clone. The gene calls are TRBV11-2 and TRBJ2-4, with TRBD1 as a possible D gene (7 bases). Trimming removed 8 bases at V and 0 bases at J, with 17 bases between. There are 16 residues in the CDR3. CDR1 and CDR2 from the germline V gene are SGHAT and FQNNGV. CDR3 sequence (DNA): TGTGCCAGCGCCAGGGGGGACTTAGGAGCCAAAAACATTCAGTACTTC. This gives the protein CASARGDLGAKNIQYF.

The CDR3 spells CASSEAAARDYTF. DNA of the CDR3: TGTGCCAGCAGTGAAGCAGCAGCCCGGGACTACACCTTC. The chain uses TRBV6-1 and TRBJ1-2; the D is unclear. CDR3 length: 13 amino acids. Germline lookup yields CDR1 MNHNS and CDR2 SASEGT. V lost 0 bases to trimming and J lost 10 bases, with 12 bases between them.

V and J are TRBV7-2 and TRBJ2-5; TRBD2 agrees at 10 bases. V trimming: 6 bases; J trimming: 5 bases; junction bases outside the gene matches: 12. The CDR3 spans 16 residues. Germline V gene data show CDR1 as SGHTA and CDR2 as FQGNSA. CDR3 in DNA: TGTGCCAGCAGTTCAACAAATAGCGGGGGGCGGGAGACCCAGTACTTC. Amino acid sequence: CASSSTNSGGRETQYF.

This chain uses TRBV5-1 with TRBJ2-5; D might be TRBD1 (6 bases). The germline CDR1 and CDR2 sequences are SGHRS and YFSETQ. With 4 bases removed from V and 5 bases from J, the gap between germline ends came to 12 bases. The CDR3 contains 13 residues. CDR3 coding DNA: TGCGCCAGCAGCCCGGTTAGGGGGGAGACCCAGTACTTC. Its translation is CASSPVRGETQYF.

This clone was seen a single time. The V call is TRBV7-9, the J call TRBJ1-1, with D tentatively TRBD1 (6 bases). This CDR3 contains 15 residues. Germline CDR1 SEHNR, CDR2 FQNEAQ (reference sequence). Trimming stripped 7 bases from V and 2 bases from J, with 17 bases between. The CDR3 spells CASTQIQGRNTEAFF. CDR3 sequence (DNA): TGTGCCAGCACCCAAATACAGGGTCGAAACACTGAAGCTTTCTTT.

CDR3 DNA sequence: TGTGCCTGGACTGGGACAGGTGGAACTAATGAAAAACTGTTTTTT. This encodes CAWTGTGGTNEKLFF. This chain joins TRBV30 and TRBJ1-4, with 8 nucleotides matching TRBD1. Trimming cost V 4 bases and J 1 base; bases outside gene matches: 5. CDR1 is GTSNPN, CDR2 SVGIG, per germline (reference sequence). This CDR3 region has 15 residues.

V usage is TRBV5-4 and J usage is TRBJ2-7; D perhaps matches TRBD2 (6 bases). CDR3 length equals 15 residues. Trimming removed 3 bases at V and 3 bases at J, with 16 bases between. Germline CDR1 reads SGHNT; CDR2 reads YYREEE (reference sequence). The CDR3 sequence: CASSSIGTLNYEQYF. CDR3 coding DNA: TGTGCCAGCAGCTCCATCGGGACTCTGAACTACGAGCAGTACTTC.

This chain joins TRBV5-1 and TRBJ2-5; 7 bases agree with TRBD1. Germline V lookup: CDR1 SGHRS, CDR2 YFSETQ. V shed 4 bases and J 5 bases; nucleotides not matched to a gene: 5. The CDR3 is 13 residues long. Written as DNA, the CDR3 is TGCGCCAGCAGCCAGGGGGTCGCCGAGACCCAGTACTTC. This codes for CASSQGVAETQYF.

J is TRBJ1-6 and V is TRBV5-4; perhaps TRBD1 as D (5 bases). This CDR3 is 16 amino acids long. V was clipped by 4 bases and J by 7 bases, with 18 bases between them. The germline gives CDR1 SGHNT, CDR2 YYREEE (reference sequence). The CDR3 DNA sequence: TGTGCCAGCAGCGATGGGGCAGAGTATGGAAATTCACCCCTCCACTTT. It translates to CASSDGAEYGNSPLHF.

The chain combines TRBV18 with TRBJ2-5, with D tentatively TRBD2 (5 bases). Per germline, CDR1 KGHSH and CDR2 LQKENI. V dropped 2 bases and J dropped 4 bases, with 14 bases sitting between them. The CDR3 is 15 amino acids. The CDR3 coding sequence is TGTGCCAGCTCACCAAAGGCCCTGGCGGGAGAGACCCAGTACTTC. It is translated as CASSPKALAGETQYF.

V is TRBV11-2 and J is TRBJ2-3, with 10 bases aligning to TRBD2. The CDR3 runs 16 residues. With 1 base clipped from V and 2 bases from J, the junction kept 3 bases outside the gene matches. The germline gives CDR1 SGHAT, CDR2 FQNNGV. CDR3 loop: CASSLALAGDTDTQYF. The CDR3 DNA sequence: TGTGCCAGCAGCTTAGCCCTAGCGGGGGACACAGATACGCAGTATTTT.

The chain is built from TRBV6-6 and TRBJ1-2; maybe TRBD1 (5 bases). The CDR3 is 16 residues long. V was clipped by 6 bases and J by 2 bases, with 19 bases between them. CDR1 is MNHNY and CDR2 is SVGAGI in the germline V gene (reference sequence). Here the CDR3 reads CASSPTADKKNYGYTF. The DNA for the CDR3 is TGTGCCAGCAGCCCGACCGCGGACAAGAAAAACTATGGCTACACCTTC.

This clone was counted once. The genes are TRBV7-9 and TRBJ1-1, with TRBD1 as a possible D gene (6 bases). CDR1 and CDR2 from the germline V gene are SEHNR and FQNEAQ (reference sequence). The V end was cut by 5 bases, the J end by 4 bases, with 11 bases between. The CDR3 totals 13 residues. The CDR3: CASSGTGITEAFF. CDR3 sequence (DNA): TGTGCCAGCAGCGGAACAGGGATCACTGAAGCTTTCTTT.

This clone was counted only a few times. This rearrangement joins TRBV25-1 to TRBJ1-1, with TRBD1 as a possible D gene (5 bases). The ends were cut back, 8 bases at V and 3 bases at J, with 13 bases in the middle. This CDR3 contains 13 residues. CDR1 MGHDK and CDR2 SYGVNS come from the germline V gene. CDR3 region: CASARDFYTEAFF. The CDR3 nucleotides are TGTGCCAGCGCGAGGGACTTCTACACTGAAGCTTTCTTT.

This clone has a single count. This chain joins TRBV6-5 and TRBJ2-5; D is perhaps TRBD1 (5 bases). With 3 bases removed from V and 5 bases from J, the gap between germline ends came to 16 bases. The CDR3 is made up of 15 amino acids. Looked up from germline, CDR1 is MNHEY and CDR2 is SVGAGI. The CDR3 DNA follows: TGTGCCAGCAGTTATACCCAGGGCCTCGCGGAGACCCAGTACTTC. Translation gives CASSYTQGLAETQYF.

The rearrangement joins TRBV2 to TRBJ2-1; 9 positions agree with TRBD1. CDR1 and CDR2 from the germline V gene are SNHLY and FYNNEI. The CDR3 runs to 13 residues. The V and J ends lost 6 bases and 6 bases, in that order; junction bases with no gene match: 3. Written as DNA, the CDR3 is TGTGCCAGCAGCTCGGACAGGGGCAATGAGCAGTTCTTC. It specifies CASSSDRGNEQFF.

Concerning this clone itself: This specimen includes other DNA sequences encoding the same CDR3. The genes are TRBV5-1 and TRBJ2-1, with 8 bases identical to TRBD2. The CDR3 has 15 residues. The germline V gene encodes CDR1 SGHRS and CDR2 YFSETQ. With 0 bases clipped from V and 5 bases from J, the junction kept 4 bases outside the gene matches. The CDR3 is CASSLGAGADNEQFF. The CDR3 bases are TGCGCCAGCAGCTTGGGAGCGGGGGCCGACAATGAGCAGTTCTTC. Using reference TRBV5-1 and TRBJ2-1 for the parts outside the CDR3, the full variable domain is KAGVTQTPRYLIKTRGQQVTLSCSPISGHRSVSWYQQTPGQGLQFLFEYFSETQRNKGNFPGRFSGRQFSNSRSEMNVSTLELGDSALYLCASSLGAGADNEQFFGPGTRLTVL.

This clone was seen only once. The chain carries TRBV19 and TRBJ2-3; 7 bases map to TRBD1. V lost 4 bases to trimming and J lost 0 bases; unmatched junction nucleotides: 7. Germline V lookup: CDR1 LNHDA, CDR2 SQIVND (reference sequence). The CDR3 is 16 amino acids. The CDR3 here is CASSNRDRTSTDTQYF. The CDR3 bases are TGTGCCAGTAGTAACAGGGACAGAACTAGCACAGATACGCAGTATTTT.

The chain joins TRBV27 to TRBJ2-5, with a possible D match to TRBD2 (5 bases). The CDR3 has 13 amino acids. CDR1 and CDR2 from the germline V gene are MNHEY and SMNVEV (reference sequence). Trimming took 6 bases from V and 9 from J, leaving 17 bases between them. As DNA, the CDR3 is TGTGCCAGCAGCTTAACCCCCGCGGAGGCCCAGTACTTC. It encodes CASSLTPAEAQYF.

This clone appeared a few times. The DNA of the CDR3 is TGTGCCAGCAGCTTAAATGCAGGGGGCAATGGCTACACCTTC. This codes for CASSLNAGGNGYTF. J is TRBJ1-2 and V is TRBV7-8; 8 bases match TRBD1. CDR3 length equals 14 residues. V gave up 2 bases and J gave up 6 bases; unmatched junction bases: 5. CDR1 is SGHVS and CDR2 is FQNEAQ in the germline V gene.

The rearrangement joins TRBV5-6 to TRBJ1-6; 7 nucleotides match TRBD1. There are 13 residues in the CDR3. Losses at the gene ends were 4 bases for V and 10 bases for J; bases not matched to a gene: 5. From germline, CDR1 is SGHDT and CDR2 YYEEEE. In DNA, the CDR3 is TGTGCCAGCAGCCAGGACAGGCTGTCACCCCTCCACTTT. This encodes CASSQDRLSPLHF. Variable domain in full (rest from reference TRBV5-6 and TRBJ1-6): DAGVTQSPTHLIKTRGQQVTLRCSPKSGHDTVSWYQQALGQGPQFIFQYYEEEERQRGNFPDRFSGHQFPNYSSELNVNALLLGDSALYLCASSQDRLSPLHFGNGTRLTVT.

This clone has more than one count but fewer than ten. The V gene is TRBV30, the J gene TRBJ1-1; TRBD1 agrees at 8 bases. With 4 bases clipped from V and 4 bases from J, the junction kept 5 bases outside the gene matches. Germline V gene sequence: CDR1 GTSNPN, CDR2 SVGIG (reference sequence). The CDR3 sequence is 13 residues long. The CDR3 loop is CAWTRQGPTEAFF. CDR3 sequence (DNA): TGTGCCTGGACAAGACAGGGGCCCACTGAAGCTTTCTTT. Full variable domain (remainder filled in from reference TRBV30 and TRBJ1-1): SQTIHQWPATLVQPVGSPLSLECTVEGTSNPNLYWYRQAAGRGLQLLFYSVGIGQISSEVPQNLSASRPQDRQFILSSKKLLLSDSGFYLCAWTRQGPTEAFFGQGTRLTVV.

This chain uses TRBV5-4 with TRBJ2-2, with a possible D match to TRBD2 (5 bases). Germline values: CDR1 SGHNT, CDR2 YYREEE (reference sequence). CDR3 size: 18 residues. The ends were cut back, 2 bases at V and 2 bases at J, with 19 bases in the middle. Written as DNA, the CDR3 is TGTGCCAGCAGCTTTGGTGGCCGTGGTCGGGGAAACACCGGGGAGCTGTTTTTT. It specifies CASSFGGRGRGNTGELFF.

The chain combines TRBV29-1 with TRBJ2-5; D gene uncertain. Trimming shortened V by 3 bases and J by 5 bases, and 10 bases separated the two germline ends. The CDR3 length is 12 residues. Germline lookup yields CDR1 SQVTM and CDR2 ANQGSEA. CDR3 sequence (DNA): TGCAGCGTTGACGCAGGCTGGGAGACCCAGTACTTC. Translating it yields CSVDAGWETQYF.

This clone appeared once. The chain recombines TRBV6-5 with TRBJ1-5; D is uncertain. The germline CDR1 and CDR2 sequences are MNHEY and SVGAGI. This CDR3 has 14 residues. V was shortened by 8 bases and J by 0 bases, with 11 bases between the two germline ends. DNA of the CDR3: TGTGCCAGCGGGAGCCCATATAGCAATCAGCCCCAGCATTTT. Its translation is CASGSPYSNQPQHF.

In its sample, this clone was seen a few times. One junction end disagrees with the germline gene, perhaps due to a read error. In nucleotides, the CDR3 is TGTGCCAGCAGCACCCCGGGGGGCTTCTGGGGCTACCCCTTC. It encodes CASSTPGGFWGYPF. This chain links TRBV7-2 with TRBJ1-2, with a tentative D call TRBD1 (6 bases). The CDR3 spans 14 residues. CDR1 is SGHTA and CDR2 is FQGNSA in the germline V gene. Full variable domain (rest looked up from reference TRBV7-2 and TRBJ1-2): GAGVSQSPSNKVTEKGKDVELRCDPISGHTALYWYRQSLGQGLEFLIYFQGNSAPDKSGLPSDRFSAERTGGSVSTLTIQRTQQEDSAVYLCASSTPGGFWGYPFGSGTRLTVV.